What follows are 4 T cell receptor beta chains derived from one specimen sequenced in a study of cytomegalovirus exposure and HLA in healthy donors. PCR was performed using 60 Vbeta and 13 Jbeta primers. Produced via immunoSEQ multiplex PCR; TCRdb's table is partial and in-frame only. The sample includes some 170,000 clones, approximately 70% of them seen just once. Sequences were obtained from PBMCs. The receptors derive from a human donor in good health.

The chain recombines TRBV6-6 with TRBJ1-5, with TRBD1 matching 8 bases. The CDR3 contains 16 residues. The V and J ends lost 5 bases and 5 bases, in that order; junction bases with no gene match: 11. Germline V lookup: CDR1 MNHNY, CDR2 SVGAGI (reference sequence). CDR3 amino acids: CASSPFTPGGYQPQHF. DNA of the CDR3: TGTGCCAGCAGTCCCTTTACGCCAGGGGGCTATCAGCCCCAGCATTTT.

This clone has a handful of counts. The V gene is TRBV10-2, the J gene TRBJ2-7; D is possibly TRBD1 (6 bases). V was trimmed by 7 bases and J by 9 bases, leaving 19 bases between them. The CDR3 loop spans 13 amino acids. Germline loops: CDR1 WSHSY, CDR2 SAAADI. The CDR3 sequence: CASIGQPSQGQYF. The CDR3 DNA reads as TGCGCCAGCATAGGACAGCCCTCTCAGGGGCAGTACTTC.

The DNA of the CDR3 is TGTGCCAGCAGCGATGCCGGGACAGGGGGCAATGGCTACACCTTC. Its translation is CASSDAGTGGNGYTF. The chain is built from TRBV5-6 and TRBJ1-2; the match to TRBD1 covers 12 bases. In germline, CDR1 is SGHDT, CDR2 YYEEEE. V was clipped by 4 bases and J by 6 bases; unmatched bases: 7. The CDR3 length is 15 residues.

CDR3 coding DNA: TGCGCCAGCAGCCAAGATAGGGGGAATCAGCCCCAGCATTTT. Translation gives CASSQDRGNQPQHF. V gene TRBV4-1 combines with J gene TRBJ1-5; weak D call: TRBD1 (6 bases). V was trimmed by 0 bases and J by 4 bases, leaving 7 bases between them. This CDR3 is 14 amino acids long. The germline V gene has CDR1 MGHRA and CDR2 YSYEKL.